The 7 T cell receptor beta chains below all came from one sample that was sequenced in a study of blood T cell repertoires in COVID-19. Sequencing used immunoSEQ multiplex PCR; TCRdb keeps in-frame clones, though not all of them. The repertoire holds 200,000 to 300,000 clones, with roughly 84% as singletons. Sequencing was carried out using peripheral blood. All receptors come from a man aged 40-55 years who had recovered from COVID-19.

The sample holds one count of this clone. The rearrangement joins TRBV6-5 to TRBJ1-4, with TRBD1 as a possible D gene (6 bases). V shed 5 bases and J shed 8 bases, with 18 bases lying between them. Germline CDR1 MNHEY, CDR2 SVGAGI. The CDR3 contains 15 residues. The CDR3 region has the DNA TGTGCCAGCAGTCTGGAGGGGGGGGTAGAGGAAAAACTGTTTTTT. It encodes CASSLEGGVEEKLFF.

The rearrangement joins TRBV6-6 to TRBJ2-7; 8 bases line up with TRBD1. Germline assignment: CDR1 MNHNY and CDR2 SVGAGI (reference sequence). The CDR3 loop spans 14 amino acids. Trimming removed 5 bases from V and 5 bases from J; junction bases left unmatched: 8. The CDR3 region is CASSNRQGSHEQYF. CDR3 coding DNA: TGTGCCAGCAGTAACAGACAGGGGTCACACGAGCAGTACTTC.

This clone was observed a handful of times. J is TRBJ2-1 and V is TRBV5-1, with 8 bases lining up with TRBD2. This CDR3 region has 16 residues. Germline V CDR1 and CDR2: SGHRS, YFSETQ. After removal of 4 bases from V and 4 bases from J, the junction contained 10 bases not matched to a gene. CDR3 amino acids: CASSRFDSGTYNEQFF. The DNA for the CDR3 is TGCGCCAGCAGCCGCTTTGATAGCGGGACTTACAATGAGCAGTTCTTC.

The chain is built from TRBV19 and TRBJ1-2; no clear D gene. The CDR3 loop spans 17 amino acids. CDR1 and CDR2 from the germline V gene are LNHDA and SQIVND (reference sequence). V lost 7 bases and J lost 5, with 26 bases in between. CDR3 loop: CASTNEATGRLFYGYTF. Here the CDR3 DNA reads TGTGCCAGTACCAACGAGGCTACCGGAAGACTCTTTTATGGCTACACCTTC.

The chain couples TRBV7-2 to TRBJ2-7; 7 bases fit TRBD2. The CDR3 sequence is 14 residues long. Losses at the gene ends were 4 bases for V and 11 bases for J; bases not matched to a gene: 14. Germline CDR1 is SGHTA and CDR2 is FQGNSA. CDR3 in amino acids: CASSSYASGELEYF. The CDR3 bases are TGTGCCAGCAGCTCCTACGCTAGCGGCGAGTTGGAGTACTTC.

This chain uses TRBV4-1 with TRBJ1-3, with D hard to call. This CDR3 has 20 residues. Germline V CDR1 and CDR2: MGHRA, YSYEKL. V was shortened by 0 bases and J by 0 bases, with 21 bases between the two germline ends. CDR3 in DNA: TGCGCCAGCAGCCAAGAGGGTGGCCGACGGGGTCGTAACTCTGGAAACACCATATATTTT. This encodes CASSQEGGRRGRNSGNTIYF.

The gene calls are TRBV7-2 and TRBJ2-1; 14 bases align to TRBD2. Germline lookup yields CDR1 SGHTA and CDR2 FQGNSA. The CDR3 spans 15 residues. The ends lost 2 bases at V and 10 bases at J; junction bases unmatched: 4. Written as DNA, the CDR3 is TGTGCCAGCAGCTTAAGGGGGACTAGCGGGGGCGAGCAGTTCTTC. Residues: CASSLRGTSGGEQFF. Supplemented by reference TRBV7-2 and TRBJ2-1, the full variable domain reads GAGVSQSPSNKVTEKGKDVELRCDPISGHTALYWYRQSLGQGLEFLIYFQGNSAPDKSGLPSDRFSAERTGGSVSTLTIQRTQQEDSAVYLCASSLRGTSGGEQFFGPGTRLTVL.